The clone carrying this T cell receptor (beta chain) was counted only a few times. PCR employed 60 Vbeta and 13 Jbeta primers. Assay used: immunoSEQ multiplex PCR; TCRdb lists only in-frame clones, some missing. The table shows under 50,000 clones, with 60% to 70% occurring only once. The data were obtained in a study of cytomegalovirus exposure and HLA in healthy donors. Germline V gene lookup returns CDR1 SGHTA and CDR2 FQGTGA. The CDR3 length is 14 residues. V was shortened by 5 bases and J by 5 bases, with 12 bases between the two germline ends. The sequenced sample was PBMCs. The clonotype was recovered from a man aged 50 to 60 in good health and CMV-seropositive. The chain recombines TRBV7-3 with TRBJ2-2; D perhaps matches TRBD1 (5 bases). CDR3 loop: CASSTTGQTGELFF. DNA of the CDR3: TGTGCCAGCAGCACAACAGGCCAGACCGGGGAGCTGTTTTTT.